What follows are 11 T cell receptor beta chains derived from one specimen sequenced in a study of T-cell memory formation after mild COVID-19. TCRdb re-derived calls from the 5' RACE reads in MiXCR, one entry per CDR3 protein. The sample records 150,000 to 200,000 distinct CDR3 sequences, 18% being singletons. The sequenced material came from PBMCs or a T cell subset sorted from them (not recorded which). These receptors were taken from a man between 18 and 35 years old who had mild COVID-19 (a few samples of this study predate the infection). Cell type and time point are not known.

CDR3 sequence: CASSFGLATGELFF. The CDR3 DNA reads as TGTGCCAGCAGCTTTGGACTAGCAACCGGGGAGCTGTTTTTT. V is TRBV7-3 and J is TRBJ2-2; TRBD2 matches 8 bases. The germline V gene encodes CDR1 SGHTA and CDR2 FQGTGA. Trimming took 3 bases from V and 5 from J; bases not matched to a gene: 2. CDR3 length: 14 amino acids. Filled out from reference TRBV7-3 and TRBJ2-2, the complete variable domain reads GAGVSQTPSNKVTEKGKYVELRCDPISGHTALYWYRQSLGQGPEFLIYFQGTGAADDSGLPNDRFFAVRPEGSVSTLKIQRTERGDSAVYLCASSFGLATGELFFGEGSRLTVL.

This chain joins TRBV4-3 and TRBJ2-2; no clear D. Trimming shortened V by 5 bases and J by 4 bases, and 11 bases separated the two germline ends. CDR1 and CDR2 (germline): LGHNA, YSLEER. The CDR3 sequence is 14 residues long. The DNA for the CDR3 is TGCGCCAGCAGCATTCACAGCTTCACCGGGGAGCTGTTTTTT. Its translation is CASSIHSFTGELFF.

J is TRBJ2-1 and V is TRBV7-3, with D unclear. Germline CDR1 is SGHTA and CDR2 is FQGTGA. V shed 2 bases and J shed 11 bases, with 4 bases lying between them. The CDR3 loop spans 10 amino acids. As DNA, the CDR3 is TGTGCCAGCAGCTTATTGAAGCAGTTCTTC. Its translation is CASSLLKQFF.

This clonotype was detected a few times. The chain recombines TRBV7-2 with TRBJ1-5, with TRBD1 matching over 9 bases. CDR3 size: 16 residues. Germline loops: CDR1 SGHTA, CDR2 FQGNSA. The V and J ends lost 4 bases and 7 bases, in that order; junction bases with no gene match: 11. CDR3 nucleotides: TGTGCCAGCAGCTCGGGGACAGGGTGGGGGTACCAGCCCCAGCATTTT. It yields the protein CASSSGTGWGYQPQHF.

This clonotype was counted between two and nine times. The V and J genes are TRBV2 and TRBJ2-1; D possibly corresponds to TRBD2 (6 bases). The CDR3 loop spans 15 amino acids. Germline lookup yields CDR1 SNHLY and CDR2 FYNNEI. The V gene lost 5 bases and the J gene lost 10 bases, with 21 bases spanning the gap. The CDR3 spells CASSFTSSWDAEQFF. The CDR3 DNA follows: TGTGCCAGCAGTTTCACTAGCTCCTGGGACGCCGAGCAGTTCTTC.

This chain's CDR3 is CASSNGTVTEKLFF. The CDR3 DNA reads TGCGCCAGCAGCAACGGGACAGTCACTGAAAAACTGTTTTTT. The gene calls are TRBV4-3 and TRBJ1-4; TRBD1 agrees at 7 bases. Germline V gene data show CDR1 as LGHNA and CDR2 as YSLEER. This CDR3 has 14 amino acids. V lost 5 bases and J lost 7; bases outside the gene matches: 7.

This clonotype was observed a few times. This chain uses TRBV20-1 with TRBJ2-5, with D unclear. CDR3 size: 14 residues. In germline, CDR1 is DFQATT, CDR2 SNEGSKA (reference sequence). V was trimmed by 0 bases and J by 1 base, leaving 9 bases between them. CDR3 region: CSARDARIQETQYF. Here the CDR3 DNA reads TGCAGTGCTAGAGATGCCAGGATCCAAGAGACCCAGTACTTC.

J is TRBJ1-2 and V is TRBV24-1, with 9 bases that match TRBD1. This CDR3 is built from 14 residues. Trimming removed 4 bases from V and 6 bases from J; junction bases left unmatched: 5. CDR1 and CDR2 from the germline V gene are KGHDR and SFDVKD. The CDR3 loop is CATSDTGTGNGYTF. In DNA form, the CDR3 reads TGTGCCACCAGTGACACCGGGACAGGGAATGGCTACACCTTC.

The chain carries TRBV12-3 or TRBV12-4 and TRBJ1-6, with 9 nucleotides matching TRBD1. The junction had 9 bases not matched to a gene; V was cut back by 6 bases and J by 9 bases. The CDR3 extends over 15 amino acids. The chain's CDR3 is CASRSSGTGSSPLHF. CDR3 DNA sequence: TGTGCCAGCAGATCCTCCGGGACAGGGTCTTCACCCCTCCACTTT.

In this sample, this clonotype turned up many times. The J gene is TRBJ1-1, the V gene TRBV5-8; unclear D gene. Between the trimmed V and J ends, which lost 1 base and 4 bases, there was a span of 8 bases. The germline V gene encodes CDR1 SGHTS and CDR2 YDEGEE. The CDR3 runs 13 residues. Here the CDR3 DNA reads TGTGCCAGCAGCTTGATCCCGGGCACTGAAGCTTTCTTT. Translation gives CASSLIPGTEAFF.

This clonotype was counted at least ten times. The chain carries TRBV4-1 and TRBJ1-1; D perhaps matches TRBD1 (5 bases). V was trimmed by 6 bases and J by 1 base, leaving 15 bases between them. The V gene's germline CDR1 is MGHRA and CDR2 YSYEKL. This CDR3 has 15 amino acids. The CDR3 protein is CASSHPWGSNTEAFF. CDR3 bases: TGCGCCAGCAGTCATCCCTGGGGGTCGAACACTGAAGCTTTCTTT.